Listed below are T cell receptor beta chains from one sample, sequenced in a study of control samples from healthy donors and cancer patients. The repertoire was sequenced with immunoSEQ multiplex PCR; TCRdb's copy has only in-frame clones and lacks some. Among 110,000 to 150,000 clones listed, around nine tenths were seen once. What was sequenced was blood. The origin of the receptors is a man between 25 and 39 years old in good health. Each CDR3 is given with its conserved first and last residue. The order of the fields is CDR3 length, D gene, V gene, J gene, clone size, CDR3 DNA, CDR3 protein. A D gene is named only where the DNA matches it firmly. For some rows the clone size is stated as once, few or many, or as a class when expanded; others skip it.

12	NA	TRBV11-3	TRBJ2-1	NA	TGTGCCAGCAGCCCCACCCTGGGGGAGCAGTTCTTC	CASSPTLGEQFF
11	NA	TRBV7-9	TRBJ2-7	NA	TGTGCCAGCAGCTTAGAGTTAGAGCAGTACTTC	CASSLELEQYF
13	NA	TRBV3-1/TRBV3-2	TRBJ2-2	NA	TGTGCCAGCAGCCAAGATCTTCGCGGGGAGCTGTTTTTT	CASSQDLRGELFF
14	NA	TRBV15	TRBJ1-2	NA	TGTGCCACCAGCAGAGATAGGGGGGGGCACGGCTACACCTTC	CATSRDRGGHGYTF
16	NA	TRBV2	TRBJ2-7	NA	TGTGCCAGCAGTGAAGGAGGCGGGGGCCGGTCCTACGAGCAGTACTTC	CASSEGGGGRSYEQYF
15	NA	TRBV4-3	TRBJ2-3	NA	TGCGCCAGCAGCCAAGGTTTGGGCGTCACAGATACGCAGTATTTT	CASSQGLGVTDTQYF
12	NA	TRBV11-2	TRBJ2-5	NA	TGTGCCAGCAGCTTAGGTACCCGGATCCAGTACTTC	CASSLGTRIQYF
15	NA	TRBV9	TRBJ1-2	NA	TGTGCCAGCAGCGTAGAGGGGGGGATTCTGGTTGGCTACACCTTC	CASSVEGGILVGYTF
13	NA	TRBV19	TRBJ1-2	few	TGTGCCAGTAGTTTGGAACGCAGCTATGGCTACACCTTC	CASSLERSYGYTF
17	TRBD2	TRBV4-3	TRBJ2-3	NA	TGCGCCAGCAGCCAAGGGTCTAGCGGGGGGAGGGCAGATACGCAGTATTTT	CASSQGSSGGRADTQYF
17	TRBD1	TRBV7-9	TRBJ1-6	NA	TGTGCCAGCAGCGCCCAATTTAACAGGGGGCGGAATTCACCCCTCCACTTT	CASSAQFNRGRNSPLHF
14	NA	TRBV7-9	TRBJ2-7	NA	TGTGCCAGCAGCTCCCGGGTGGATTCCTACGAGCAGTACTTC	CASSSRVDSYEQYF
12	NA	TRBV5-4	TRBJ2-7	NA	TGTGCCAGCAGCGTGGGCAGCTACGAGCAGTACTTC	CASSVGSYEQYF
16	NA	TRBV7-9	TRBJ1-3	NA	TGTGCCAGCAGCCCCCCGTCGGGGGGCTCTGGAAACACCATATATTTT	CASSPPSGGSGNTIYF
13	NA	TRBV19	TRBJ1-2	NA	TGTGCCAGTAGTCCCGACAGGACAGAGGGCTACACCTTC	CASSPDRTEGYTF
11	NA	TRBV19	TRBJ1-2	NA	TGTGCCAGTAAGGCAGAAGATGGCTACACCTTC	CASKAEDGYTF
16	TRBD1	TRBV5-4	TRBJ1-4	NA	TGTGCCAGCAGCCCGGACAGGGGGCCTACTAATGAAAAACTGTTTTTT	CASSPDRGPTNEKLFF
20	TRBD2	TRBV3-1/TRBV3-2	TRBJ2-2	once	TGTGCCAGCAGCCCTACCCCAGGTACTAGCGGGAGGGCTAACACCGGGGAGCTGTTTTTT	CASSPTPGTSGRANTGELFF
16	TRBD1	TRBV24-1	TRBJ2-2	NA	TGTGCCACCAGTGTAGGGGACAGGGTAGGAACCGGGGAGCTGTTTTTT	CATSVGDRVGTGELFF
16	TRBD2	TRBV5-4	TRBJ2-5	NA	TGTGCCAGCAGCCTGGATACTAGCGGGGGCCAAGAGACCCAGTACTTC	CASSLDTSGGQETQYF
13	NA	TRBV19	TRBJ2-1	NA	TGTGCCAGTACCCGAACCCCAGGGGATGAGCAGTTCTTC	CASTRTPGDEQFF
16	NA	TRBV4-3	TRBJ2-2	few	TGCGCCAGCAGCCAGGGAGGGGGACAGATGACCGGGGAGCTGTTTTTT	CASSQGGGQMTGELFF
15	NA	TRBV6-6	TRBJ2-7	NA	TGTGCCAGCAAACTCGGGTATCTGGGCTCCTACGAGCAGTACTTC	CASKLGYLGSYEQYF
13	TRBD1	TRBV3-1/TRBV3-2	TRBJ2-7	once	TGTGCCAGCAGGGGACAGGGTACCCACGAGCAGTACTTC	CASRGQGTHEQYF
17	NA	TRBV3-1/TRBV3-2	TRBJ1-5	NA	TGTGCCAGCAGCCAAGACACGTCAGGTATGAGCAATCAGCCCCAGCATTTT	CASSQDTSGMSNQPQHF
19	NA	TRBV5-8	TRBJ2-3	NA	TGTGCCAGCAGCGGAGAGGTGTGGGGGTGGCCCGACGGTCTAAATACGCAGTATTTT	CASSGEVWGWPDGLNTQYF
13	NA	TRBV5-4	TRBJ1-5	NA	TGTGCCAGCAGCTTGAGCCCGAATCAGCCCCAGCATTTT	CASSLSPNQPQHF
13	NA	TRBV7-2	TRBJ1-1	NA	TGTGCCAGCAGCTTAATGGGGCACACTGAAGCTTTCTTT	CASSLMGHTEAFF
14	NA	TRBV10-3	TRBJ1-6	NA	TGTGCCATCAGTGATCGGGGTTATAATTCACCCCTCCACTTT	CAISDRGYNSPLHF
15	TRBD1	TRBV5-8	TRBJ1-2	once	TGTGCCAGCAGCTTGAGGAGGGGGCCGGCCTATGGCTACACCTTC	CASSLRRGPAYGYTF
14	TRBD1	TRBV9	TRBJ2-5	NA	TGTGCCAGCAGCCTAAGACAGGGGGTAGAGACCCAGTACTTC	CASSLRQGVETQYF
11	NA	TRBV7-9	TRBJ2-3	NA	TGTGCCAGCAGCCAAACAGATACGCAGTATTTT	CASSQTDTQYF
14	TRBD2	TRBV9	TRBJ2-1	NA	TGTGCCAGCAGCGTGAGCGGGAGCCGCGATGAGCAGTTCTTC	CASSVSGSRDEQFF
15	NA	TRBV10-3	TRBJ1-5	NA	TGTGCCATCAGTAAGACAGACCAAGGCGGTCAGCCCCAGCATTTT	CAISKTDQGGQPQHF
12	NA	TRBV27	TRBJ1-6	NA	TGTGCCAGCAAGTGGGGGAATTCACCCCTCCACTTT	CASKWGNSPLHF
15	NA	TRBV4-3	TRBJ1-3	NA	TGCGCCAGCAGCCAATATGCGTTCCCGGGAAACACCATATATTTT	CASSQYAFPGNTIYF
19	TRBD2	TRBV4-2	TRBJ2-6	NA	TGTGCCAGCAGCTCAAGTAATAGCGGGGGCCGCTCTGGGGCCAACGTCCTGACTTTC	CASSSSNSGGRSGANVLTF
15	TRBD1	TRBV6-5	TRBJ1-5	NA	TGTGCCAGCAGTTACTCAAACAGGGGGCATCAGCCCCAGCATTTT	CASSYSNRGHQPQHF
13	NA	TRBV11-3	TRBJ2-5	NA	TGTGCCAGCAGCTTAGATACCATTGGGACCCAGTACTTC	CASSLDTIGTQYF
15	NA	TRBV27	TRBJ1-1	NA	TGTGCCACCAAGGCCGCAGGGAAAATGAACACTGAAGCTTTCTTT	CATKAAGKMNTEAFF
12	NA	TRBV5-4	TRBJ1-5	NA	TGTGCCAGCAGCTTGGGTAAAGGTCTCCAGCATTTT	CASSLGKGLQHF
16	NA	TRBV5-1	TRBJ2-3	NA	TGCGCCAGCAGCTTGCGACTAGTTTGGCCCACAGATACGCAGTATTTT	CASSLRLVWPTDTQYF
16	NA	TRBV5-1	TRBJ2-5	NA	TGCGCCAGCAGCCCCTCCCCAGGGGGGATTAAAGAGACCCAGTACTTC	CASSPSPGGIKETQYF
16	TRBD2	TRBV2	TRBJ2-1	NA	TGTGCCAGCAGTGCACCGACTAGCGGGGCCTACAATGAGCAGTTCTTC	CASSAPTSGAYNEQFF
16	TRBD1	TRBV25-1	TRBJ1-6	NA	TGTGCCAGCAGTGAACCGACAGGGTGGAGCGAATCACCCCTCCACTTT	CASSEPTGWSESPLHF
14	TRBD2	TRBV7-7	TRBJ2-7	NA	TGTGCCAGCAGTCCGGGCGGGGGTGGTTACGAGCAGTACTTC	CASSPGGGGYEQYF
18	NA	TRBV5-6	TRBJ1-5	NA	TGTGCCAGCAGCTTGATGGGGAGTGGCCTGGTAAGCAATCAGCCCCAGCATTTT	CASSLMGSGLVSNQPQHF
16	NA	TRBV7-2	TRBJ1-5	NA	TGTGCCAGCAGCTTATTCCCGCGGGGCTACAATCAGCCCCAGCATTTT	CASSLFPRGYNQPQHF
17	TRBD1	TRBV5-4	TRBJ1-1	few	TGTGCCAGCAGCCCGTGGACAGGGGGCTCTCTGGACACTGAAGCTTTCTTT	CASSPWTGGSLDTEAFF
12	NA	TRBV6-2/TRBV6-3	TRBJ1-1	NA	TGTGCCAGCAGCCGTGAGGTCGGGGAAGCTTTCTTT	CASSREVGEAFF
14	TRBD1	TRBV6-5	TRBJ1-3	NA	TGTGCCAGCAGAGACAGGGTTGCTGGAAACACCATATATTTT	CASRDRVAGNTIYF
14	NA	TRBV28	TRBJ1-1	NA	TGTGCCAGCAGTTTAGGGCAGATGAACACTGAAGCTTTCTTT	CASSLGQMNTEAFF
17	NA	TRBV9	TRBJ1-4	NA	TGTGCCAGCAGCGTCCCCCTACCGGGGGAAGGTAATGAAAAACTGTTTTTT	CASSVPLPGEGNEKLFF
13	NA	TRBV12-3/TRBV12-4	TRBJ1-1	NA	TGTGCCAGCAGTTTTGGCCCCGGCAGGGGAGCTTTCTTT	CASSFGPGRGAFF
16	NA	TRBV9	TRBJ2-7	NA	TGTGCCAGCAGCGTAGCGGTCGAGCGACGCCCCTTAGAGCAGTACTTC	CASSVAVERRPLEQYF
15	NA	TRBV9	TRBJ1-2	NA	TGTGCCAGCAGCGTAGGGTCAGGAGTGAGCCAAGGCTACACCTTC	CASSVGSGVSQGYTF
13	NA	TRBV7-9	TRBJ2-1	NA	TGTGCCAGCAGCCCAGAGTCCTACAATGAGCAGTTCTTC	CASSPESYNEQFF
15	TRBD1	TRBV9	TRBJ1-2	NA	TGTGCCAGCAGCCCTTGGACAGGGACTAACTATGGCTACACCTTC	CASSPWTGTNYGYTF
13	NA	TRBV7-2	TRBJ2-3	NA	TGTGCCAGCAGCTTTGTAGCAGCAGATACGCAGTATTTT	CASSFVAADTQYF
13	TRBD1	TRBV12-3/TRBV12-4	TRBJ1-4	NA	TGCGCCAGCAGTCAGGGGGGGGCGCGAGGTCTGTTTTTT	CASSQGGARGLFF